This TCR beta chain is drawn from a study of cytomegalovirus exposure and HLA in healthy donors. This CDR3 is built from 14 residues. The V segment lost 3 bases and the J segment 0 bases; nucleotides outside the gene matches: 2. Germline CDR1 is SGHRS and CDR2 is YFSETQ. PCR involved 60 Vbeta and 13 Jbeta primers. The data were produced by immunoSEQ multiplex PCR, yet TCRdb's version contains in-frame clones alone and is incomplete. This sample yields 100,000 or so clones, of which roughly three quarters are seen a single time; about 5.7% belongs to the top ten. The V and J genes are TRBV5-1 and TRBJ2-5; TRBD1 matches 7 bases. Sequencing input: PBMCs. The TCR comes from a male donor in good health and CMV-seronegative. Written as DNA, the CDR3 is TGCGCCAGCAGCTCAGGGACAGACCAAGAGACCCAGTACTTC. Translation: CASSSGTDQETQYF.